The 10 T cell receptor beta chains listed next were all sequenced from one sample in a study of blood T cell repertoires in COVID-19. Clones were read by immunoSEQ multiplex PCR, and TCRdb kept only the in-frame ones, dropping some. The profile shows 250,000 to 300,000 clones, around 88% of them singletons. The sequenced sample consisted of peripheral blood. These receptors were taken from a man between 25 and 39 years old with active or convalescent COVID-19.

This clone was observed a handful of times. The chain joins TRBV3-1 (or the pseudogene TRBV3-2) to TRBJ1-5; 8 bases are a match to TRBD1. CDR1 LGHDT and CDR2 YNNKEL come from the germline V gene (reference sequence). The V gene end was trimmed by 4 bases and the J gene end by 6 bases; junction bases not matched to a gene: 8. The CDR3 consists of 15 residues. CDR3 in DNA: TGTGCCAGCAGCCCCGGACAGGGTGGCAGTCAGCCCCAGCATTTT. Translated: CASSPGQGGSQPQHF.

This chain links TRBV6-5 with TRBJ1-2; D gene uncertain. Germline loops: CDR1 MNHEY, CDR2 SVGAGI. The CDR3 extends over 16 amino acids. Trimming took off 0 bases at V and 0 bases at J, with 11 bases between the two ends. Here the CDR3 DNA reads TGTGCCAGCAGTTACTCGAATCAACAGCCTAACTATGGCTACACCTTC. Its translation is CASSYSNQQPNYGYTF.

The chain has TRBV24-1 and TRBJ2-7; 7 nucleotides match TRBD2. Trimming took 3 bases from V and 5 from J; bases not matched to a gene: 3. In germline, CDR1 is KGHDR, CDR2 SFDVKD. CDR3 length: 13 amino acids. The CDR3 coding sequence is TGTGCCACCAGTGATACTCGGGAGGACGAGCAGTACTTC. Translation gives CATSDTREDEQYF.

The V call is TRBV5-6, the J call TRBJ2-7; 11 bases agree with TRBD1. Germline CDR1 is SGHDT and CDR2 is YYEEEE. This CDR3 comprises 15 residues. J gave up 2 bases and V 5 bases, and 6 bases lay outside the gene matches. The CDR3 DNA reads TGTGCCAGCAGTCGTGCGGGACAGGGGGCCTACGAGCAGTACTTC. Protein product: CASSRAGQGAYEQYF.

As to this clone: Other DNA sequences in this sample translate to the same CDR3. This chain joins TRBV6-5 and TRBJ2-4, with 8 bases that match TRBD2. This CDR3 has 15 residues. J lost 7 bases, V lost 4 bases, and 9 bases had no gene match. Germline assignment: CDR1 MNHEY and CDR2 SVGAGI. This CDR3 is CASSSGTGGRNIQYF. The CDR3 region has the DNA TGTGCCAGCAGTTCGGGGACCGGCGGGAGGAACATTCAGTACTTC.

This chain connects TRBV19 to TRBJ1-2, with 9 bases aligning to TRBD1. J was trimmed by 8 bases and V by 2 bases; bases with no gene match: 3. In germline, CDR1 is LNHDA, CDR2 SQIVND (reference sequence). The CDR3 sequence is 13 residues long. The CDR3 loop is CASSITGGAGYTF. The CDR3 nucleotides are TGTGCCAGTAGTATAACAGGGGGCGCGGGCTACACCTTC.

The rearrangement uses TRBV20-1 and TRBJ1-2; D possibly corresponds to TRBD1 (6 bases). Germline V lookup: CDR1 DFQATT, CDR2 SNEGSKA (reference sequence). The ends were cut back, 3 bases at V and 7 bases at J, with 9 bases in the middle. The CDR3 sequence is 11 residues long. The CDR3 DNA reads TGCAGTGCTAGTAAAGGGGGTGGCTACACCTTC. Protein product: CSASKGGGYTF.

The V gene is TRBV9, the J gene TRBJ2-1; 9 bases align to TRBD2. Germline CDR1 and CDR2: SGDLS and YYNGEE. The CDR3 sequence is 16 residues long. With 0 bases clipped from V and 9 bases from J, the junction kept 10 bases outside the gene matches. The CDR3 region is CASSVESAGGIGEQFF. CDR3 sequence (DNA): TGTGCCAGCAGCGTAGAATCAGCGGGGGGCATCGGTGAGCAGTTCTTC.

This sequence joins TRBV12-2 and TRBJ2-6; TRBD1 is the table's D call, not checked against the DNA. TRBV12-2 counts as a pseudogene. This CDR3 contains 17 residues. This chain's CDR3 is CASRLRQGTPGANVLTF. The CDR3 bases are TGTGCAAGTCGCCTACGACAGGGCACGCCTGGGGCCAACGTCCTGACTTTC.

The chain links TRBV6-6 to TRBJ2-5; the match to TRBD2 covers 8 bases. CDR1 is MNHNY and CDR2 is SVGAGI in the germline V gene (reference sequence). This CDR3 has 16 amino acids. Trimming took 7 bases from V and 4 from J; bases not matched to a gene: 14. CDR3 residues: CASTSPPGRGAETQYF. The CDR3 region has the DNA TGTGCCAGCACCTCCCCGCCGGGGCGGGGGGCAGAGACCCAGTACTTC.